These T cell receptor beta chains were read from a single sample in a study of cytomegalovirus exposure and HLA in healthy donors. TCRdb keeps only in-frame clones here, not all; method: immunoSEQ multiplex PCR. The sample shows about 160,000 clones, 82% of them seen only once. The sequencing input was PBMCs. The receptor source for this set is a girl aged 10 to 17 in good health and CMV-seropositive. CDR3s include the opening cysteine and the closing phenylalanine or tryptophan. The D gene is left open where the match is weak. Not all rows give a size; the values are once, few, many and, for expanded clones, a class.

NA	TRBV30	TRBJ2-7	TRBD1	CAWTTGQSYEQYF	TGTGCCTGGACCACGGGACAGAGCTACGAGCAGTACTTC
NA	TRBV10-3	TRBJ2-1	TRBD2	CATRTSGGTSGNEQFF	TGTGCCACTCGGACTAGCGGGGGCACGAGCGGCAATGAGCAGTTCTTC
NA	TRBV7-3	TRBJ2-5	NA	CASSLSSSGGRGQETQYF	TGTGCCAGCAGCTTATCCTCAAGCGGCGGGCGGGGCCAAGAGACCCAGTACTTC
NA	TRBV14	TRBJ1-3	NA	CASSRRWGNTIYF	TGTGCCAGCAGCCGCAGGTGGGGAAACACCATATATTTT
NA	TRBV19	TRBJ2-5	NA	CASSPTPTGGTNGETQYF	TGTGCCAGTAGTCCTACCCCCACGGGCGGGACGAACGGAGAGACCCAGTACTTC
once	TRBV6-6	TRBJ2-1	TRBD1	CASSWEDRGVNEQFF	TGTGCCAGCAGTTGGGAGGACAGGGGGGTCAATGAGCAGTTCTTC
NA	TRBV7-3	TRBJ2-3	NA	CASSKEQGPTDTQYF	TGTGCCAGCAGCAAAGAGCAGGGCCCCACAGATACGCAGTATTTT
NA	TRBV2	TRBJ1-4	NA	CASSEWSGEKLFF	TGTGCCAGCAGTGAATGGTCGGGTGAAAAACTGTTTTTT
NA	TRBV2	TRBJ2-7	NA	CASLPRVLNYEQYF	TGTGCCAGCCTCCCCAGGGTTTTAAATTACGAGCAGTACTTC
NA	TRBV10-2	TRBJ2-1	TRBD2	CASSESTRGGRDEQFF	TGCGCCAGCAGTGAGTCGACTCGGGGGGGCCGGGATGAGCAGTTCTTC
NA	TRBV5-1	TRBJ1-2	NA	CASSFTGTYGYTF	TGCGCCAGCAGCTTCACAGGGACCTATGGCTACACCTTC
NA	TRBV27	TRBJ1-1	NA	CASSLLPGLNKGVEAFF	TGTGCCAGCAGTTTACTGCCGGGACTTAACAAAGGGGTTGAAGCTTTCTTT
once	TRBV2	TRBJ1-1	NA	CASSVMQMNTEAFF	TGTGCCAGCAGTGTAATGCAGATGAACACTGAAGCTTTCTTT
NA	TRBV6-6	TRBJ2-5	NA	CASSSSRGSETQYF	TGTGCCAGCAGTTCTTCACGGGGGTCGGAGACCCAGTACTTC
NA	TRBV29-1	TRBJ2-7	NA	CSVEDGKKVLGGEQYF	TGCAGCGTTGAAGATGGGAAAAAGGTCCTTGGAGGGGAGCAGTACTTC
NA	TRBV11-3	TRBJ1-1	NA	CASSPDSGAEAFF	TGTGCCAGCAGCCCGGATTCGGGAGCTGAAGCTTTCTTT
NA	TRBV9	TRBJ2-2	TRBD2	CASSVALSWTSGNTGELFF	TGTGCCAGCAGCGTAGCGCTATCTTGGACTAGCGGGAACACCGGGGAGCTGTTTTTT
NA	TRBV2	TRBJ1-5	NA	CASSDRGGGRQPQHF	TGTGCCAGCAGTGACAGGGGTGGAGGACGGCAGCCCCAGCATTTT
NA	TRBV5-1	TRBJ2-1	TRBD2	CASSRLAGGPADEQFF	TGCGCCAGCAGCCGACTAGCGGGAGGGCCTGCCGATGAGCAGTTCTTC
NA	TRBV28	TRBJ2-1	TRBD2	CASSRTSGGDNEQFF	TGTGCCAGCAGTCGGACTAGCGGGGGCGATAATGAGCAGTTCTTC
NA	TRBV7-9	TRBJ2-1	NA	CASSPTLGHYNEQFF	TGTGCCAGCAGCCCGACCCTTGGGCACTACAATGAGCAGTTCTTC
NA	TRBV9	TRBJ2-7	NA	CASSYRDSTYEQYF	TGTGCCAGCAGCTACCGGGACTCAACCTACGAGCAGTACTTC
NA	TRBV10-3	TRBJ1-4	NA	CAISESGRSGEKLFF	TGTGCCATCAGTGAGTCAGGGAGGAGTGGGGAAAAACTGTTTTTT
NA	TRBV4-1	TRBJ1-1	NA	CASSQDQVNTEAFF	TGCGCCAGCAGCCAAGATCAGGTGAACACTGAAGCTTTCTTT
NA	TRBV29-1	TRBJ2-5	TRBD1	CSVGGTGGQETQYF	TGTAGCGTTGGAGGGACAGGGGGCCAAGAGACCCAGTACTTC
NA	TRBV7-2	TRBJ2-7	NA	CASSLGGGPGYEQYF	TGTGCCAGCAGCTTAGGGGGGGGGCCTGGATACGAGCAGTACTTC
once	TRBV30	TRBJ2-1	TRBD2	CASPRREGYNEQFF	TGTGCCTCCCCGAGGCGGGAGGGATACAATGAGCAGTTCTTC
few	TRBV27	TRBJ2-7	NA	CASSSTGSSYEQYF	TGTGCCAGCAGTTCTACAGGGTCCTCCTACGAGCAGTACTTC
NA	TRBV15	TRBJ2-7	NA	CATSRPRDTYSSYEQYF	TGTGCCACCAGCAGGCCCCGGGACACTTACTCCTCCTACGAGCAGTACTTC
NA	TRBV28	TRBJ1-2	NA	CASSLNGGLDYTF	TGTGCCAGCAGTTTAAATGGGGGGTTGGACTACACCTTC
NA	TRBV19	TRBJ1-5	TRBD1	CASSYYRGQPSNQPQHF	TGTGCCAGTAGTTACTACAGGGGCCAACCTAGCAATCAGCCCCAGCATTTT
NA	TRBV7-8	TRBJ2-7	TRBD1	CASSAGTGHRSYHEQYF	TGTGCCAGCAGCGCAGGGACAGGGCATCGATCTTACCACGAGCAGTACTTC
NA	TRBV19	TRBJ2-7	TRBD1	CASSDDRDRLDF	TGTGCCAGTAGTGACGACAGGGACAGGCTGGACTTC
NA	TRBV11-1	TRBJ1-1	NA	CASTRGGNTEAFF	TGTGCCAGCACAAGGGGCGGGAACACTGAAGCTTTCTTT
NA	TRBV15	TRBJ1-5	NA	CATKDKNTQPQHF	TGTGCCACCAAAGACAAAAATACTCAGCCCCAGCATTTT
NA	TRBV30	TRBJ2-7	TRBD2	CAWRPAGGGYEQYF	TGTGCCTGGAGGCCAGCGGGAGGTGGCTACGAGCAGTACTTC
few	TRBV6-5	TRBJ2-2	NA	CASSSGTPPNTGELFF	TGTGCCAGCAGTTCTGGGACACCTCCGAACACCGGGGAGCTGTTTTTT
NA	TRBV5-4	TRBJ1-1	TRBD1	CASLDRGVSSTEAFF	TGTGCCAGCTTGGACAGGGGGGTTTCGAGCACTGAAGCTTTCTTT
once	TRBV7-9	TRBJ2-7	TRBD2	CASSLAGEGGRSYEQYF	TGTGCCAGCAGCTTAGCGGGGGAGGGCGGTCGTTCCTACGAGCAGTACTTC
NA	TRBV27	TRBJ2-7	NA	CASSLGGSTYEQYF	TGTGCCAGCAGTTTAGGCGGGTCAACCTACGAGCAGTACTTC
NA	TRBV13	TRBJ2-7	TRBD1	CASEMRTGNYEQYF	TGTGCCAGCGAAATGAGGACAGGGAACTACGAGCAGTACTTC
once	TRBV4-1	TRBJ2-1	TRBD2	CASSQAPGLAVGIEQFF	TGCGCCAGCAGCCAAGCCCCGGGACTAGCGGTCGGAATTGAGCAGTTCTTC